This T cell receptor (beta chain) was recovered during a study of beta chain features in type 1 diabetes (dated 2018 in TCRdb). In the study overall: Mean age, gender distribution, total cell number and subset yield did not differ between patients and healthy donors. Across all samples, about 110 million sorted cells were examined, and cell number per subset correlated strongly with RNA yield. In the study, recently diagnosed type 1 diabetes patients and matched healthy donors were compared on the TCRB repertoires of their sorted circulating CD4+ T cell subsets. Naive and central memory subsets were obtained from all 30 or so donors, but regulatory and stem cell-like memory subsets were isolated from only 8 patients and roughly 8 healthy donors. Here is what the overall study found, with its caveats: A moderate but significant shortening of TCRB CDR3 length was observed in type 1 diabetes patients in all four CD4+ subsets. Because cDNA was sequenced instead of genomic DNA, highly expressing activated cells could be over-represented, though the groups showed no difference in activation or CD3 levels. PCR might favor shorter templates, but patient and control samples were amplified and corrected together, so any skew would affect both groups equally. Naive, central memory and regulatory TCRB repertoires appeared to be more alike among patients than among healthy donors. At VDJ recombination sites, patients with type 1 diabetes made fewer insertions and deleted more nucleotides, a pattern implying thymic rearrangement abnormalities. Because the HLA sub-analyses included only small numbers of individuals, any influence of HLA type on TCRB rearrangement was left unresolved.

Trimming takes 5 bases from V and 6 bases from J, and the germline ends sit 13 bases apart. CDR1 and CDR2 (SQVTM, ANQGSEA) derive from the germline V gene. Including the terminal cysteine and phenylalanine, the CDR3 comprises 12 residues. CDR3 DNA only is kept here, 36 bases in frame from base 1. Each donor gave one peripheral blood draw, around 0.12 L on average, collected into heparinised tubes. A BD FACSAria II was used to sort naive, central memory, regulatory and stem cell-like memory CD4+ T cells with a panel that included CD45RO, CCR7, CD25, CD127, CD95 and CD27. A purity above 95% was achieved for all sorted populations. Right away, PBMCs were isolated by Lymphoprep density gradient centrifugation and were stained directly, with no culture step. Samples were stained and sorted in pairs, with one healthy donor and one patient per experiment, so that batch effects were minimized. All of the isolated RNA was reverse transcribed with the High Capacity cDNA Reverse Transcription Kit, so expressed TCRB transcripts were sequenced. Deep immunoSEQ sequencing was performed on naive, central memory and regulatory T cell samples, with an average of around 3.5 million total reads per sample. Sorted cells were lysed in RLT buffer, and RNA was extracted using DNase-treated RNeasy Micro or Mini kits according to cell number. To prevent cross-contamination, each cell subset was processed individually, whereas patient and healthy donor samples were processed jointly. Using the immunoSEQ multiplex PCR, TCRB sequences were amplified from cDNA into 87-bp fragments spanning the CDR3 region. The amplicons were sequenced using the Illumina HiSeq platform. In the authors' own workflow: Synthetic template baselines were used to correct PCR bias computationally, reads within Hamming distance 2 were collapsed, and singletons that could not be merged were discarded. Reads were aligned against IMGT so that V, D and J genes, CDR3 length and insertions or deletions at six rearrangement sites could be assigned. Within each subset, clonotype counts were normalized to sorted cell number, after which true diversity and Gini coefficients were computed with the tcR R package. The overlap coefficient, calculated on TCRB nucleotide sequences, was used to measure repertoire sharing. The source is immuneACCESS, and TCRdb retained only in-frame sequences with V and J called. Part of the clones is not carried over; for the studies checked, unresolved V genes explain less than half of this, and the remainder is unexplained. V and J calls and clone size are given by that table; D and trimming were obtained from the DNA. The sample table shows more than 100,000 clones, and 7.5% to 9.5% are seen once. In total, the top ten clones hold about 0.7% of the sample.

This clone was detected only a few times. The antigen it recognizes is unknown. Per-nucleotide qualities are absent, and no much larger clonotype sits a single base away. Sequenced material: central memory CD4+ T cells from blood. This receptor was obtained from a man under 40 with type 1 diabetes. The rearrangement joined TRBV29-1 to TRBJ1-2; TRBD1 is a possible D gene, resting on 6 matching bases. The nucleotides are TGCAGCGTTACTCGAAAGGGGGATGGCTACACCTTC. This encodes CSVTRKGDGYTF.